The T cell receptor (beta chain) under discussion was sequenced for a study of long-term antiretroviral therapy in people with HIV. The study's findings and limits: The repertoire was dominated at all time points by clones expanded before ART. Post-ART samples showed increased diversity that remained below transplant donor control levels.

Version v3.0 of the immunoSEQ assay was performed at survey level. Profiled with immunoSEQ multiplex PCR; TCRdb holds only in-frame clones, not every one. In the table there are almost 35,000 clones, around 94% of which are singletons. This CDR3 spans 15 amino acids. J lost 3 bases, V lost 4 bases, and 5 bases had no gene match. Germline CDR1 is SNHLY and CDR2 is FYNNEI. This clone has just a few counts. Antigen specificity is unknown. This chain uses TRBV2 with TRBJ2-3; 9 bases align to TRBD2. The clonotype was recovered from a woman aged 45-59 years with HIV. Source: unsorted PBMCs, taken approximately 5.1 years after starting antiretroviral therapy. The CDR3 nucleotides read TGTGCCAGCAGTGTCCGGCGGGGGGGGACAGATACGCAGTATTTT. Protein product: CASSVRRGGTDTQYF.